These 20 T cell receptor beta chains were sequenced from one sample in a study of OX40 agonist ivuxolimab in advanced cancers. Library prep was done by the immunoSEQ multiplex PCR assay. Entries here come from immuneACCESS through TCRdb and include only in-frame sequences with V and J called. Some clones fail to appear in such tables; in the studies checked, an unresolved V gene covers under half of the shortfall, and the cause of the remainder is unknown. The sample table shows tens of thousands of clones, and approximately 90% are seen once. The ten most abundant clones make up roughly 25% of the sample. Sequences were derived from CD4+ or CD8+ T cells sorted from blood, sampled in a trial of the OX40 agonist ivuxolimab. The receptors shown here come from an adult with an advanced solid tumor such as melanoma, head and neck, liver or kidney cancer.

This chain joins TRBV4-1 and TRBJ1-1; D unresolved. CDR1 and CDR2 from the germline V gene are MGHRA and YSYEKL. V was trimmed by 8 bases and J by 5 bases, leaving 15 bases between them. CDR3 length equals 13 residues. CDR3: CASREVGWTEAFF. As DNA, the CDR3 is TGCGCCAGCCGCGAGGTGGGGTGGACTGAAGCTTTCTTT.

This chain connects TRBV25-1 to TRBJ1-1; D is perhaps TRBD1 (6 bases). V lost 7 bases, J lost 7 bases, and 16 bases lay in between. CDR1 MGHDK and CDR2 SYGVNS come from the germline V gene. The CDR3 extends over 13 amino acids. CDR3 in amino acids: CASTFRGGVEAFF. The CDR3 region has the DNA TGTGCCAGCACCTTTAGGGGGGGAGTTGAAGCTTTCTTT. Together with reference TRBV25-1 and TRBJ1-1, the CDR3 gives the full variable domain: EADIYQTPRYLVIGTGKKITLECSQTMGHDKMYWYQQDPGMELHLIHYSYGVNSTEKGDLSSESTVSRIRTEHFPLTLESARPSHTSQYLCASTFRGGVEAFFGQGTRLTVV.

V gene TRBV12-5 combines with J gene TRBJ1-2; D not certain. Per the germline V gene, CDR1 is LGHNT and CDR2 is FRNRAP. The CDR3 runs 13 residues. V lost 6 bases to trimming and J lost 3 bases, with 11 bases between them. The CDR3 loop reads CASGWARYYGYTF. CDR3 coding DNA: TGTGCTAGTGGATGGGCCCGCTACTATGGCTACACCTTC.

This sequence joins TRBV5-6 and TRBJ2-3, with D unclear. The CDR3 sequence is 14 residues long. Trimming pared 3 bases from V and 0 bases from J, leaving 8 bases between. Germline CDR1 reads SGHDT; CDR2 reads YYEEEE. This CDR3 reads CASSSGGSTDTQYF. The CDR3 nucleotides are TGTGCCAGCAGCTCAGGTGGGAGCACAGATACGCAGTATTTT.

The V and J genes are TRBV28 and TRBJ1-5; D is possibly TRBD1 (6 bases). Trimming removed 4 bases at V and 4 bases at J, with 14 bases between. Per germline, CDR1 MDHEN and CDR2 SYDVKM. CDR3 size: 15 residues. The CDR3 here is CASSYRVGTNQPQHF. The CDR3 region has the DNA TGTGCCAGCAGTTACAGGGTAGGGACGAATCAGCCCCAGCATTTT.

The V call is TRBV7-8, the J call TRBJ2-3; D perhaps matches TRBD2 (5 bases). Germline assignment: CDR1 SGHVS and CDR2 FQNEAQ. Trimming left V 1 base short and J 6 bases short, with 17 bases between. The length of the CDR3 is 16 residues. The CDR3 spells CASSLVVTSALDTQYF. The CDR3 nucleotides are TGTGCCAGCAGCTTAGTGGTAACTAGTGCATTGGATACGCAGTATTTT.

The gene calls are TRBV7-9 and TRBJ2-1; TRBD2 matches 8 bases. V was clipped by 5 bases and J by 0 bases; unmatched bases: 6. The germline V gene encodes CDR1 SEHNR and CDR2 FQNEAQ (reference sequence). The CDR3 runs 16 residues. This chain's CDR3 is CASSAREGGSYNEQFF. CDR3 DNA: TGTGCCAGCAGCGCCCGGGAGGGGGGCTCCTACAATGAGCAGTTCTTC.

CDR3 sequence: CASSTPGDSFLNTEAFF. The CDR3 nucleotides read TGTGCCAGCAGCACACCGGGGGACTCCTTCTTGAACACTGAAGCTTTCTTT. The rearrangement joins TRBV7-8 to TRBJ1-1; TRBD1 might be the D (5 bases). The ends were cut back, 5 bases at V and 0 bases at J, with 19 bases in the middle. CDR3 length equals 17 residues. Germline V gene data show CDR1 as SGHVS and CDR2 as FQNEAQ.

The chain combines TRBV19 with TRBJ2-7; D is uncertain. The CDR3 is made up of 11 amino acids. Germline V lookup: CDR1 LNHDA, CDR2 SQIVND (reference sequence). V was shortened by 1 base and J by 5 bases, with 3 bases between the two germline ends. Here the CDR3 reads CASSIGNEQYF. DNA of the CDR3: TGTGCCAGTAGTATAGGAAACGAGCAGTACTTC.

The J gene is TRBJ1-5, the V gene TRBV11-2, with D maybe TRBD1 (6 bases). There are 14 residues in the CDR3. Germline CDR1 SGHAT, CDR2 FQNNGV. The V gene lost 5 bases and the J gene lost 5 bases, with 13 bases spanning the gap. In DNA form, the CDR3 reads TGTGCCAGCAGCCATGTACCAGGGGATCAGCCCCAGCATTTT. Protein product: CASSHVPGDQPQHF.

The chain employs TRBV5-8 and TRBJ1-1, with D possibly TRBD1 on 5 matching bases. Between the trimmed V and J ends, which lost 3 bases and 1 base, there was a span of 10 bases. The CDR3 loop spans 14 amino acids. Germline V lookup: CDR1 SGHTS, CDR2 YDEGEE. The CDR3 DNA reads TGTGCCAGCAGCTCGGGACGCACGAACACTGAAGCTTTCTTT. It translates to CASSSGRTNTEAFF.

The chain links TRBV11-2 to TRBJ2-2; D is possibly TRBD2 (6 bases). Germline CDR1 and CDR2: SGHAT and FQNNGV. The CDR3 is made up of 18 amino acids. The V gene lost 1 base and the J gene lost 2 bases, with 17 bases spanning the gap. CDR3 bases: TGTGCCAGCAGCTTAGGTCTAGTGGGGGGAGGAAACACCGGGGAGCTGTTTTTT. Its protein is CASSLGLVGGGNTGELFF.

The chain combines TRBV5-8 with TRBJ1-1; 7 bases are shared with TRBD1. Per germline, CDR1 SGHTS and CDR2 YDEGEE. The V and J ends lost 4 bases and 2 bases, in that order; junction bases with no gene match: 14. The CDR3 runs to 17 residues. CDR3 DNA: TGTGCCAGCAGCGACTGGGACAGAGCAATGACAAACACTGAAGCTTTCTTT. It translates to CASSDWDRAMTNTEAFF.

The chain is built from TRBV18 and TRBJ2-7; weak D call: TRBD1 (6 bases). CDR1 and CDR2 from the germline V gene are KGHSH and LQKENI. Trimming took off 6 bases at V and 4 bases at J, with 19 bases between the two ends. The CDR3 covers 15 residues. The CDR3 DNA is TGTGCCAGCTCGCCCCAGGGGCAGGGCTCATACGAGCAGTACTTC. Translation gives CASSPQGQGSYEQYF.

This chain joins TRBV10-3 and TRBJ2-3; 7 bases are a match to TRBD2. Trimming cost V 6 bases and J 4 bases; bases outside gene matches: 13. CDR3 length: 16 residues. The germline gives CDR1 ENHRY, CDR2 SYGVKD. CDR3 sequence: CAIRSSGLVYPDTQYF. CDR3 in DNA: TGTGCCATCAGGAGCTCCGGACTAGTGTACCCAGATACGCAGTATTTT.

This chain connects TRBV9 to TRBJ1-5; no reliable D call. This CDR3 has 13 residues. Germline V gene data show CDR1 as SGDLS and CDR2 as YYNGEE. The V end lost 1 base, the J end lost 0 bases, and 2 bases lay between the germline ends. CDR3 nucleotide sequence: TGTGCCAGCAGCGTATATAGCAATCAGCCCCAGCATTTT. The encoded protein is CASSVYSNQPQHF.

The J gene is TRBJ2-7, the V gene TRBV18; TRBD1 is a possible D gene (6 bases). CDR3 length equals 18 residues. Looked up from germline, CDR1 is KGHSH and CDR2 is LQKENI. V gave up 1 base and J gave up 7 bases, with 26 bases separating them. CDR3 in DNA: TGTGCCAGCTCACCACTTCATTCTCTCCGGACAGCCTTTTTGGAGCAGTACTTC. This sequence encodes CASSPLHSLRTAFLEQYF.

The genes are TRBV5-7 and TRBJ1-1; 7 nucleotides agree with TRBD1. TRBV5-7 is an ORF, with its function uncertain. With V trimmed by 0 bases and J by 0 bases, 2 bases remained unmatched. The CDR3 covers 15 residues. The DNA of the CDR3 is TGTGCCAGCAGCTTGGGGGACAGTATGAACACTGAAGCTTTCTTT. Amino acid sequence: CASSLGDSMNTEAFF.

This clone was counted a single time. J is TRBJ2-7 and V is TRBV7-9, with D unclear. CDR3 length equals 14 residues. V shed 1 base and J shed 3 bases, with 10 bases lying between them. Germline-derived CDR1 and CDR2 are SEHNR and FQNEAQ (reference sequence). This CDR3 reads CASSLGHSYYEQYF. In DNA form, the CDR3 reads TGTGCCAGCAGCTTAGGGCACAGCTACTACGAGCAGTACTTC.

In its sample, this clone was seen once. The chain recombines TRBV13 with TRBJ2-7; D is unclear. This CDR3 has 13 amino acids. CDR1 and CDR2 (germline): PRHDT, FYEKMQ (reference sequence). V shed 1 base and J shed 3 bases, with 7 bases lying between them. CDR3 sequence reads: CASSLERNYEQYF. In DNA, the CDR3 is TGTGCCAGCAGCTTAGAGCGTAACTACGAGCAGTACTTC.